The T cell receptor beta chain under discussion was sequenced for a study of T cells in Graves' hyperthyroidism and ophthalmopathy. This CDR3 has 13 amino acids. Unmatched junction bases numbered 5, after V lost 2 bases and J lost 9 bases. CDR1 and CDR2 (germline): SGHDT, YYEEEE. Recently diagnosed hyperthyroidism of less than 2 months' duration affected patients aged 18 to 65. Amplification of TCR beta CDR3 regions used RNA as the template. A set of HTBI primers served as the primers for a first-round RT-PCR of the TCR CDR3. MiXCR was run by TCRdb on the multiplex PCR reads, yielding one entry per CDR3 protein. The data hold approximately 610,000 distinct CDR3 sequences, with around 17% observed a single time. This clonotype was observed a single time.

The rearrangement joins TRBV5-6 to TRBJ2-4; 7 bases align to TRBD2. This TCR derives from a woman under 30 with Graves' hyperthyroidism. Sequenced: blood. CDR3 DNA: TGTGCCAGCAGCTTAGGCGGGAGCTTCATTCAGTACTTC. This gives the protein CASSLGGSFIQYF.